This T cell receptor (beta chain) derives from a study of shared T cell receptors in the human thymus (TCRdb year 2021). Concerning the study at large: The study examined how self-reactive, shared T-cell receptor alpha chains are generated in the human thymus.

Of note for this clone: The specificity of this receptor is unknown. No base qualities exist here, and no much larger clone lies one base off it.

Library method: the immunoSEQ multiplex PCR assay. Imported from immuneACCESS, the table was reduced by TCRdb to in-frame sequences with V and J called. These copies leave out some clones; in studies compared against another copy, an unresolved V gene accounts for under half, and the cause of the remainder is not known. The sample records more than 550,000 clones, 70% to 90% of which are singletons. The ten largest clones add up to about 0.0094% of the sample. From its cysteine to its phenylalanine, the CDR3 spans 18 amino acids. The DNA shown is the 54-base CDR3, in frame from base 1. Relative to germline, V is missing 5 bases and J is missing 8 bases, with 20 bases of the junction outside any gene match. CDR1 is given as SEHNR and CDR2 as FQNEAQ, both from the germline V gene (reference sequence). A further study also used this sample, focusing on human thymus T cells. Reported in the second study: The donors were immunologically healthy infants in Finland who had open corrective cardiac surgery for congenital heart defects. The thymus tissue came from surgical resects taken out during corrective cardiac surgery. Usage of V and J gene segments appeared to be biased in both the thymic and the peripheral blood repertoires. According to the related research, thymic TCR repertoires were highly overlapping among unrelated individuals. The study characterized TCR alpha and beta repertoires from under 10 infant thymus samples and a few related peripheral blood samples. The infant donors were roughly 7 to 244 days old, and the cohort included more than five males and two females. Thymocytes were freed from the tissue by mechanical means and kept at -70 degrees C as pellets of roughly 9-30 million cells. Genomic DNA was extracted from frozen cell pellets with a QIAsymphony instrument. The immunoSEQ multiplex PCR assay was used to amplify the TCRB and TCRAD loci from a standardized quantity of quality-controlled genomic DNA. Amplicons spanned the V(D)J region at a length sufficient to cover the CDR3 and identify V and J genes. Through the commercial immunoSEQ service, the amplicons were sequenced on an Illumina platform. Primer bias and sequencing errors were corrected as previously described, and TCRAD and TCRB definitions were based on the IMGT database. Analysis of the repertoires was done with immunoSEQ Analyzer 3.0 and VDJTools and included basic statistics, V/J segment usage, diversity estimates, rarefaction and pairwise overlap. Chao1, ChaoE, Efron-Thisted, Shannon and inverse Simpson indices were used to estimate diversity, which was also estimated on datasets down-sampled to the smallest sample. For repertoire overlap, CDR3 nucleotide sequence, V gene and J gene had to match strictly, and clustering was done by Jaccard-based multidimensional scaling. On average, approximately 790,000 unique TCRB clonotypes were obtained from thymus samples, compared with 80,000 to 85,000 from blood samples.

Rearrangement joined TRBV7-9 to TRBJ1-2; TRBD1 fits 10 bases in the junction. This TCR was sampled from a boy younger than two with a congenital heart defect. Donor details come from another sample of the same person, matched by shared clones. The sample comprised thymocytes. The DNA sequence is given as TGTGCCAGCAGCCTTACATCCTCGATGACAGGGGGCCTAGAAGGCTACACCTTC. The encoded protein is CASSLTSSMTGGLEGYTF.